This TCR beta chain was captured in a study of T cells of healthy individuals. Germline V gene sequence: CDR1 KGHDR, CDR2 SFDVKD. The junction had 10 bases not matched to a gene; V was cut back by 7 bases and J by 5 bases. The CDR3 has 15 amino acids. TCRdb re-called the 5' RACE reads with MiXCR, one entry per CDR3 protein. The repertoire includes tens of thousands of distinct CDR3 sequences, around 15% of them detected once, and approximately 4.8% sits in the top ten. This clonotype appeared many times. The V and J genes are TRBV24-1 and TRBJ2-1; 7 bases align to TRBD1. The clonotype comes from a human donor in good health. The CDR3: CATSLGQNLNNEQFF. As DNA, the CDR3 is TGTGCCACCAGCCTGGGACAGAATTTAAACAATGAGCAGTTCTTC.